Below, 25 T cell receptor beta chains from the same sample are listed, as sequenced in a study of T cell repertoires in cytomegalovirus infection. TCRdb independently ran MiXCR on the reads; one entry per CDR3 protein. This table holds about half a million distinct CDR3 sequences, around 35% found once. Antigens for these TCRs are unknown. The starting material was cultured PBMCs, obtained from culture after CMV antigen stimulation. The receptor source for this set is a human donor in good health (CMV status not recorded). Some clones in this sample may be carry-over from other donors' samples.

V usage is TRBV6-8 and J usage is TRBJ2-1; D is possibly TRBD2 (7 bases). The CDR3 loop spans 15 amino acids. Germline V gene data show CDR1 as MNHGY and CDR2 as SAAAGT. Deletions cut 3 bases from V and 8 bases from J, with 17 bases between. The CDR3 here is CASSYGGGLGYEQFF. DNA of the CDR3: TGTGCCAGCAGTTATGGGGGGGGCTTAGGATATGAGCAGTTCTTC.

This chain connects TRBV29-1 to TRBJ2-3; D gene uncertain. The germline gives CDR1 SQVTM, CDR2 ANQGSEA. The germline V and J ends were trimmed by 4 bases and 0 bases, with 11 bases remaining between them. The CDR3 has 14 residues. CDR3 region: CSVGLNPSTDTQYF. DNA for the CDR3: TGCAGCGTTGGCCTAAACCCGAGCACAGATACGCAGTATTTT.

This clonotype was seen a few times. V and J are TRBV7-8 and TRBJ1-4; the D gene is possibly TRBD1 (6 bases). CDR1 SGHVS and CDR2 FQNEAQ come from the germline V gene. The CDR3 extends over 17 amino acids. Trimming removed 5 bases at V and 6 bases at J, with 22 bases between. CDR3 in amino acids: CASSPSRLGGVYEKLFF. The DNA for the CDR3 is TGTGCCAGCAGCCCTAGCCGCCTGGGGGGCGTTTATGAAAAACTGTTTTTT.

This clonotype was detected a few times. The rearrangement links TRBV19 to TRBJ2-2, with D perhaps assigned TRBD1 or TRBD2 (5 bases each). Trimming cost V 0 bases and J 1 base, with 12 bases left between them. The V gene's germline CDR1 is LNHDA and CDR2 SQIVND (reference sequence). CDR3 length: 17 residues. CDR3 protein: CASSIEGTALNTGELFF. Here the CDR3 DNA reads TGTGCCAGTAGTATAGAAGGGACCGCGCTGAACACCGGGGAGCTGTTTTTT.

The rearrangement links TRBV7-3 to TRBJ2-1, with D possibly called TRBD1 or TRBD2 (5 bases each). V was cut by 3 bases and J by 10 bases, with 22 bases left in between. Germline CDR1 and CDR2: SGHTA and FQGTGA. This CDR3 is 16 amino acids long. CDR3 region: CASSLAVGVRTDEQFF. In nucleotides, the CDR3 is TGTGCCAGCAGCTTGGCTGTGGGGGTGAGGACTGACGAGCAGTTCTTC.

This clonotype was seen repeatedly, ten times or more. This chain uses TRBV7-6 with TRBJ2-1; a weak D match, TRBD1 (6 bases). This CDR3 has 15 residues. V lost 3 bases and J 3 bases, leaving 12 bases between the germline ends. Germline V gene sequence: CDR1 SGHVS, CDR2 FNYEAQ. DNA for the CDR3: TGTGCCAGCAGCTTTGAACAGGGTCGCTACAATGAGCAGTTCTTC. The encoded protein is CASSFEQGRYNEQFF.

CDR3 sequence reads: CASSQGGLAGAYEQYV. CDR3 in DNA: TGCGCCAGCAGTCAAGGGGGACTAGCGGGAGCCTACGAGCAGTACGTC. This sequence joins TRBV23-1 and TRBJ2-7, with 14 bases lining up with TRBD2. TRBV23-1 counts as an open reading frame of uncertain function. Trimming at V came to 2 bases and at J to 2 bases, leaving 2 bases not matched to a gene. The CDR3 totals 16 residues.

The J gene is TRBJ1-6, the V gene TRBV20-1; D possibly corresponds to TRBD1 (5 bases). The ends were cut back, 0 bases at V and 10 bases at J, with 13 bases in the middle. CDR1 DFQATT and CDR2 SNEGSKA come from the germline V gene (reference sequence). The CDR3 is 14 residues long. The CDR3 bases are TGCAGTGCTAGAGATTGGGGGATTAACTCACCCCTCCACTTT. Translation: CSARDWGINSPLHF.

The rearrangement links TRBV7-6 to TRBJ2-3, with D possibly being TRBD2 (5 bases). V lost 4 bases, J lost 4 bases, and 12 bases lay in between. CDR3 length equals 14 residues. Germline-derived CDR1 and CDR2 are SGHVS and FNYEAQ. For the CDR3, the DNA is TGTGCCAGCAGCTCATCGGGGTCGGCAGATACGCAGTATTTT. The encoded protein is CASSSSGSADTQYF.

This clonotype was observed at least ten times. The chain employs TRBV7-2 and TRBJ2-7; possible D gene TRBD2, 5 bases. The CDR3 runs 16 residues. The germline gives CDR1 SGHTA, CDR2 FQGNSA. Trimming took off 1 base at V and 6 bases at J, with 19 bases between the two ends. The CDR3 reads CASSLVISGMGSEQYF. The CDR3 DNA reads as TGTGCCAGCAGCTTAGTCATATCCGGGATGGGTAGCGAGCAGTACTTC. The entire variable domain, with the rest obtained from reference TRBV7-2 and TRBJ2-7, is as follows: GAGVSQSPSNKVTEKGKDVELRCDPISGHTALYWYRQSLGQGLEFLIYFQGNSAPDKSGLPSDRFSAERTGGSVSTLTIQRTQQEDSAVYLCASSLVISGMGSEQYFGPGTRLTVT.

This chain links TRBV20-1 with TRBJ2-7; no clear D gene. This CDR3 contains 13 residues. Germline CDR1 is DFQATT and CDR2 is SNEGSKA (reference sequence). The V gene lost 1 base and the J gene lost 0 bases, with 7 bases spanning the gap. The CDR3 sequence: CSARAGSSYEQYV. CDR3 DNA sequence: TGCAGTGCTAGAGCTGGTAGCTCCTACGAGCAGTACGTC.

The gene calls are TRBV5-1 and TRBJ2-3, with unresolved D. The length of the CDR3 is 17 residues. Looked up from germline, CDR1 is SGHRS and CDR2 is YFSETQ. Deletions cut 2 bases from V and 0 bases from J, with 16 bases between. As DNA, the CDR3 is TGCGCCAGCAGCTTTACCCCCACCTCCTGGAGCACAGATACGCAGTATTTT. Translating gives CASSFTPTSWSTDTQYF.

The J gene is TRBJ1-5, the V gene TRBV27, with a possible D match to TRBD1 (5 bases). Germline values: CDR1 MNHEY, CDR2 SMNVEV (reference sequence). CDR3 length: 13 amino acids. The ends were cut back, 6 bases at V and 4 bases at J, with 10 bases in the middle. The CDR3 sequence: CASSGRDNQPQHF. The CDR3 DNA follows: TGTGCCAGCAGCGGCAGGGATAATCAGCCCCAGCATTTT.

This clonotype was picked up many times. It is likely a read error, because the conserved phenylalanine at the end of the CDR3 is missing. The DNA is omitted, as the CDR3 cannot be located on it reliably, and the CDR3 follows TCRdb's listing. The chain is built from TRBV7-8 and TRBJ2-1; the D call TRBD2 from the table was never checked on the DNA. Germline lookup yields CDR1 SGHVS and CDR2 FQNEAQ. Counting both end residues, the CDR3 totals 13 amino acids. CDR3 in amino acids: CASSLTGTSGSFV.

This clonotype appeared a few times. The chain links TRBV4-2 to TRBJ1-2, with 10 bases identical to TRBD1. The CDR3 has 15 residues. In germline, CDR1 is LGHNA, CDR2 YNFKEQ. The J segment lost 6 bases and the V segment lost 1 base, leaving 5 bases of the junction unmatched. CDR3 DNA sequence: TGTGCCAGCAGCCAAGGTTTGGACAGGGGGAATGGCTACACCTTC. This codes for CASSQGLDRGNGYTF.

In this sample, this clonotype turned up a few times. The CDR3 sequence: CASSQLALGNEQFF. CDR3 in DNA: TGTGCCAGCAGTCAACTAGCTCTTGGTAATGAGCAGTTCTTC. The rearrangement uses TRBV6-1 and TRBJ2-1; D possibly corresponds to TRBD2 (6 bases). Germline-derived CDR1 and CDR2 are MNHNS and SASEGT. This CDR3 spans 14 amino acids. The V and J ends lost 5 bases and 7 bases respectively, with 15 bases between them.

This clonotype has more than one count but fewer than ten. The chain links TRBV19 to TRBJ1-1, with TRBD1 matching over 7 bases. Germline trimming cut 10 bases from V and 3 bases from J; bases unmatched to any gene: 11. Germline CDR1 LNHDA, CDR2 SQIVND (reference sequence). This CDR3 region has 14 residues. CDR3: CATDSLQGYTEAFF. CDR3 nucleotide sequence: TGTGCCACCGACTCCTTACAGGGGTACACTGAAGCTTTCTTT.

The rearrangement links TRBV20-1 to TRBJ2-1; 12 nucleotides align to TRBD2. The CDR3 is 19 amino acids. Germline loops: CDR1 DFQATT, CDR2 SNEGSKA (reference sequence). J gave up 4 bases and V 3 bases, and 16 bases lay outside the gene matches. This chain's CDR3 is CSARLPLLAGGGVYNEQFF. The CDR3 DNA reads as TGCAGTGCTAGGTTACCCCTACTAGCGGGAGGAGGGGTTTACAATGAGCAGTTCTTC.

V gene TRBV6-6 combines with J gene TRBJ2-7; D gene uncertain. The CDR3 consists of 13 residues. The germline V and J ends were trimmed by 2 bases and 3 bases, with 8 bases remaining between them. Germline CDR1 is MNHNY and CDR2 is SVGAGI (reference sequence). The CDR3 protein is CASSYHVRYEQYV. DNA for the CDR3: TGTGCCAGCAGTTACCACGTCCGCTACGAGCAGTACGTC.

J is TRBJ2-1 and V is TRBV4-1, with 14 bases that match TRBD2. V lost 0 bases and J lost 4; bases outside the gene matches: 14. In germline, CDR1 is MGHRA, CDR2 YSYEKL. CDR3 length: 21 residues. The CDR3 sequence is CASSQDTGLAGVGSKYNEQFF. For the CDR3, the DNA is TGCGCCAGCAGCCAAGATACGGGACTAGCGGGAGTCGGGTCGAAGTACAATGAGCAGTTCTTC.

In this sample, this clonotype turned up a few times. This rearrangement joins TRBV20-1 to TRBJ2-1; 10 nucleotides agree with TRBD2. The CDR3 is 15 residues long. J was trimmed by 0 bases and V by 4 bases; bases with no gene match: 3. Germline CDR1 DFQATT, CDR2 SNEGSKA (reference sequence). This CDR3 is CSAIAGGLSYNEQFF. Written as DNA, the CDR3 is TGCAGTGCTATAGCGGGAGGACTCTCCTACAATGAGCAGTTCTTC.

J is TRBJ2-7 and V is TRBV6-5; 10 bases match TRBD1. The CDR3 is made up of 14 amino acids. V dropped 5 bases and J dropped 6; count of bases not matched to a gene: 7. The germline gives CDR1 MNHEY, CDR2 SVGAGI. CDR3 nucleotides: TGTGCCAGCAGTAACCCGGGACAGGGGTCCGAGCAGTACTTC. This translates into CASSNPGQGSEQYF.

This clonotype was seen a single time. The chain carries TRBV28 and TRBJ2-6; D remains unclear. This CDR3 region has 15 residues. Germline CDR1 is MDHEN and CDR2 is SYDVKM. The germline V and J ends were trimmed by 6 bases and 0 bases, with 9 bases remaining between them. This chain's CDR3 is CASRRLSSGANVLTF. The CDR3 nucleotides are TGTGCCAGCAGACGCCTTAGCTCTGGGGCCAACGTCCTGACTTTC.

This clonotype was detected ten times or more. The CDR3: CASSLSGVNTEAFF. DNA for the CDR3: TGTGCCAGCAGTTTATCCGGGGTGAACACTGAAGCTTTCTTT. This chain uses TRBV12-3 or TRBV12-4 with TRBJ1-1; D call uncertain. The CDR3 spans 14 residues. V was shortened by 2 bases and J by 0 bases, with 7 bases between the two germline ends.

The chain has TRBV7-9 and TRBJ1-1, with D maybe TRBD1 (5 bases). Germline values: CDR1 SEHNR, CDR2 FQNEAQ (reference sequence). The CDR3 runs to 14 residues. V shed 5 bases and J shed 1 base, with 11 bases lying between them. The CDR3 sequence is CASSKDGTNTEAFF. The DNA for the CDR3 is TGTGCCAGCAGCAAGGACGGGACGAACACTGAAGCTTTCTTT.